These 32 T cell receptor beta chains came from one sample sequenced in a study of T cells in Graves' hyperthyroidism and ophthalmopathy. Amplified TCR beta CDR3 regions came from RNA transcripts. TCR CDR3 regions were first amplified by RT-PCR with HTBI primers. TCRdb redid the calling of the multiplex PCR reads with MiXCR, one entry per CDR3 protein. The sample shows about 320,000 distinct CDR3 sequences, over 15% of them seen only once. Sequencing was carried out using blood. The receptors were gathered from a young man with Graves' hyperthyroidism.

The chain uses TRBV18 and TRBJ2-7; a possible D gene is TRBD2 (6 bases). The V gene's germline CDR1 is KGHSH and CDR2 LQKENI. The V gene lost 1 base and the J gene lost 5 bases, with 12 bases spanning the gap. CDR3 length: 14 residues. CDR3 amino acids: CASSPQGGGNEQYF. DNA of the CDR3: TGTGCCAGCTCACCACAGGGAGGTGGAAACGAGCAGTACTTC.

The rearrangement uses TRBV9 and TRBJ2-1; D is uncertain. Trimming removed 4 bases at V and 0 bases at J, with 11 bases between. This CDR3 spans 15 amino acids. Germline CDR1 SGDLS, CDR2 YYNGEE. This CDR3 reads CASSSRWSSYNEQFF. CDR3 nucleotide sequence: TGTGCCAGCAGCAGTCGCTGGAGCTCCTACAATGAGCAGTTCTTC.

This clonotype was found a few times. The V gene is TRBV19, the J gene TRBJ1-1, with D tentatively TRBD1 (6 bases). Germline assignment: CDR1 LNHDA and CDR2 SQIVND (reference sequence). V lost 3 bases and J 7 bases, leaving 15 bases between the germline ends. The CDR3 has 14 residues. CDR3 coding DNA: TGTGCCAGTAGTATTAATCCCGGACAGATTGAAGCTTTCTTT. This codes for CASSINPGQIEAFF.

This clonotype has a count of ten or more. J is TRBJ2-7 and V is TRBV6-1, with 8 bases fitting TRBD2. This CDR3 comprises 15 residues. In germline, CDR1 is MNHNS, CDR2 SASEGT. The V gene end was trimmed by 5 bases and the J gene end by 5 bases; junction bases not matched to a gene: 11. This chain's CDR3 is CASSSPGLGTDEQYF. CDR3 sequence (DNA): TGTGCCAGCAGTTCACCGGGACTAGGAACCGACGAGCAGTACTTC.

V and J are TRBV20-1 and TRBJ1-2; 12 nucleotides line up with TRBD1. V lost 3 bases to trimming and J lost 5 bases; unmatched junction nucleotides: 13. Per germline, CDR1 DFQATT and CDR2 SNEGSKA (reference sequence). The length of the CDR3 is 17 residues. The CDR3 DNA follows: TGCAGTGCTAGTCTCCCAAGGGGACAGGGGGCTTCATATGGCTACACCTTC. This sequence encodes CSASLPRGQGASYGYTF.

V usage is TRBV6-1 and J usage is TRBJ2-7; D is possibly TRBD2 (6 bases). V was shortened by 2 bases and J by 5 bases, with 10 bases between the two germline ends. The germline CDR1 and CDR2 sequences are MNHNS and SASEGT. This CDR3 spans 13 amino acids. CDR3 bases: TGTGCCAGCAGTGAACAGCGGGTCCACGAGCAGTACTTC. It specifies CASSEQRVHEQYF.

The rearrangement links TRBV20-1 to TRBJ2-3; D might be TRBD2 (7 bases). CDR3 size: 13 residues. In germline, CDR1 is DFQATT, CDR2 SNEGSKA (reference sequence). CDR3 nucleotide sequence: TGCAGCCTGGGAGGGGGACGCACAGATACGCAGTATTTT. Translation: CSLGGGRTDTQYF.

The chain combines TRBV2 with TRBJ1-1, with D unresolved. The CDR3 consists of 14 residues. V was cut by 8 bases and J by 0 bases, with 13 bases left in between. The V gene's germline CDR1 is SNHLY and CDR2 FYNNEI. The CDR3 DNA reads TGTGCCAGCCAACGCTGGGCTTTGAACACTGAAGCTTTCTTT. Translating gives CASQRWALNTEAFF.

Here the CDR3 DNA reads TGCAGCGTCCTAGCGGGAGGGCCTGGTGATGAGCAGTTCTTC. Translated: CSVLAGGPGDEQFF. The chain carries TRBV29-1 and TRBJ2-1; 12 bases agree with TRBD2. Germline lookup yields CDR1 SQVTM and CDR2 ANQGSEA. Losses at the gene ends were 6 bases for V and 8 bases for J; bases not matched to a gene: 8. The CDR3 extends over 14 amino acids.

Concerning this clonotype: One base away lies a much larger clone, so this may be a sequencing read error. J is TRBJ2-1 and V is TRBV20-1, with TRBD2 identical over 12 bases. CDR3 length equals 15 residues. Germline V lookup: CDR1 DFQATT, CDR2 SNEGSKA (reference sequence). V shed 3 bases and J 6 bases; nucleotides not matched to a gene: 6. Here the CDR3 reads CSASVLAGGFNEQFF. The CDR3 DNA reads as TGCAGTGCTAGTGTACTAGCGGGAGGATTCAATGAGCAGTTCTTC.

This chain uses TRBV28 with TRBJ2-3, with TRBD2 matching over 9 bases. CDR1 MDHEN and CDR2 SYDVKM come from the germline V gene. The V and J ends lost 4 bases and 1 base, in that order; junction bases with no gene match: 15. This CDR3 contains 19 residues. CDR3 DNA: TGTGCCAGCAGTTCAGCCCGAAATCCCGTAGCGGGGGGCACAGATACGCAGTATTTT. Translating gives CASSSARNPVAGGTDTQYF.

In its sample, this clonotype was seen many times. The rearrangement joins TRBV2 to TRBJ2-5; D gene uncertain. Germline V lookup: CDR1 SNHLY, CDR2 FYNNEI. Trimming pared 6 bases from V and 7 bases from J, leaving 15 bases between. The CDR3 has 13 amino acids. The chain's CDR3 is CASSAAPRVTQYF. CDR3 nucleotides: TGTGCCAGCAGCGCCGCCCCTCGAGTGACCCAGTACTTC.

This clonotype was seen ten or more times. This sequence joins TRBV7-8 and TRBJ2-7; TRBD2 matches 8 bases. This CDR3 region has 18 residues. V trimming: 2 bases; J trimming: 0 bases; junction bases outside the gene matches: 12. CDR1 is SGHVS, CDR2 FQNEAQ, per germline. The CDR3 nucleotides are TGTGCCAGCAGCTTACAACCTCAGCGGGAGTACGACTCCTACGAGCAGTACTTC. Translating it yields CASSLQPQREYDSYEQYF.

This clonotype was recorded a few times. The rearrangement uses TRBV6-1 and TRBJ2-1; 9 bases fit TRBD2. Looked up from germline, CDR1 is MNHNS and CDR2 is SASEGT. The CDR3 spans 17 residues. Trimming at V came to 10 bases and at J to 1 base, leaving 14 bases not matched to a gene. The CDR3 sequence: CATCLAGITASYNEQFF. CDR3 DNA: TGTGCCACCTGTCTAGCGGGAATAACCGCGTCCTACAATGAGCAGTTCTTC.

The chain employs TRBV7-2 and TRBJ2-7, with 10 bases that match TRBD1. J gave up 4 bases and V 0 bases, and 9 bases lay outside the gene matches. This CDR3 contains 17 residues. CDR1 is SGHTA, CDR2 FQGNSA, per germline. The CDR3 DNA reads as TGTGCCAGCAGCTTAGCGCGGTGGGGACAGGGGACTTACGAGCAGTACTTC. It is translated as CASSLARWGQGTYEQYF.

The V and J genes are TRBV12-3 or TRBV12-4 and TRBJ2-3; tentative D call: TRBD1 (5 bases). With 1 base removed from V and 6 bases from J, the gap between germline ends came to 11 bases. The CDR3 loop spans 14 amino acids. DNA for the CDR3: TGTGCCAGCAGTTTAGGTACTGACAGTGATACGCAGTATTTT. Translation: CASSLGTDSDTQYF.

This clonotype has a handful of counts. The chain joins TRBV6-5 to TRBJ2-1, with D possibly matching TRBD2 (5 bases). The V gene's germline CDR1 is MNHEY and CDR2 SVGAGI. V shed 0 bases and J shed 4 bases, with 16 bases lying between them. The CDR3 spans 17 residues. In DNA form, the CDR3 reads TGTGCCAGCAGTTACTCGATCGGCCTGAGGGCTTACAATGAGCAGTTCTTC. As protein: CASSYSIGLRAYNEQFF.

This clonotype was detected many times. The chain has TRBV2 and TRBJ1-2; 8 positions match TRBD1. The CDR3 spans 13 residues. The V gene's germline CDR1 is SNHLY and CDR2 FYNNEI. Trimming removed 8 bases from V and 7 bases from J; junction bases left unmatched: 9. CDR3: CASRADRVGGYTF. DNA for the CDR3: TGTGCCAGCCGGGCGGACAGGGTTGGTGGCTACACCTTC.

This clonotype was seen only a few times. The CDR3 reads CASSLEGLAKYNEQFF. The DNA for the CDR3 is TGTGCCAGCAGCCTCGAGGGACTAGCAAAATACAATGAGCAGTTCTTC. This chain joins TRBV14 and TRBJ2-1; 9 nucleotides match TRBD2. Germline V gene sequence: CDR1 SGHDN, CDR2 FVKESK. CDR3 length: 16 residues. The V segment lost 4 bases and the J segment 4 bases; nucleotides outside the gene matches: 8.

This clonotype has ten or more counts. This chain connects TRBV24-1 to TRBJ2-1, with 12 bases identical to TRBD2. The germline CDR1 and CDR2 sequences are KGHDR and SFDVKD. The J segment lost 6 bases and the V segment lost 4 bases, leaving 9 bases of the junction unmatched. The CDR3 sequence is 17 residues long. In DNA, the CDR3 is TGTGCCACCAGTGACCGGACTAGCGGGACGTTTAGCAATGAGCAGTTCTTC. It encodes CATSDRTSGTFSNEQFF.

This clonotype was found many times. The chain joins TRBV5-1 to TRBJ2-3; 9 bases map to TRBD1. Trimming took 4 bases from V and 3 from J; bases not matched to a gene: 6. Germline loops: CDR1 SGHRS, CDR2 YFSETQ. The CDR3 covers 15 residues. This CDR3 reads CASSLGQGWTDTQYF. The CDR3 coding sequence is TGCGCCAGCAGCCTGGGACAGGGATGGACAGATACGCAGTATTTT.

Ten or more counts support this clonotype. This chain joins TRBV6-1 and TRBJ2-6; D may be TRBD2 (5 bases). Germline V gene data show CDR1 as MNHNS and CDR2 as SASEGT. The CDR3 spans 15 residues. V was pared by 2 bases and J by 2 bases, with 7 bases between. CDR3 region: CASSELAAGANVLTF. The CDR3 nucleotides read TGTGCCAGCAGTGAACTAGCCGCTGGGGCCAACGTCCTGACTTTC.

This clonotype was detected ten times or more. The V call is TRBV20-1, the J call TRBJ2-7; D unresolved. Looked up from germline, CDR1 is DFQATT and CDR2 is SNEGSKA (reference sequence). There are 15 residues in the CDR3. With 0 bases removed from V and 2 bases from J, the gap between germline ends came to 14 bases. The CDR3 loop is CSARDPQGRTYEQYF. For the CDR3, the DNA is TGCAGTGCTAGAGATCCTCAAGGGCGAACCTACGAGCAGTACTTC.

This clonotype was picked up many times. The V call is TRBV7-9, the J call TRBJ2-3; D may be TRBD1 or TRBD2 (5 bases each). V was trimmed by 5 bases and J by 2 bases, leaving 14 bases between them. The CDR3 is 15 amino acids. Germline V lookup: CDR1 SEHNR, CDR2 FQNEAQ (reference sequence). The CDR3 DNA sequence: TGTGCCAGCAGCCGCAGGGACGGATTCACAGATACGCAGTATTTT. Protein: CASSRRDGFTDTQYF.

This clonotype was seen only a few times. This rearrangement joins TRBV24-1 to TRBJ1-4, with 7 bases matching TRBD1. V lost 6 bases and J lost 8; bases outside the gene matches: 8. CDR1 is KGHDR, CDR2 SFDVKD, per germline. The CDR3 sequence is 14 residues long. CDR3 region: CATSKTGTGEKLFF. The DNA for the CDR3 is TGTGCCACCAGTAAGACAGGGACTGGAGAAAAACTGTTTTTT.

The J gene is TRBJ2-6, the V gene TRBV9, with a weak D call TRBD1 (6 bases). Germline V gene lookup returns CDR1 SGDLS and CDR2 YYNGEE. CDR3 length: 17 residues. Trimming removed 4 bases from V and 0 bases from J, with 14 bases in between. The CDR3 is CASSPETGYSGANVLTF. The CDR3 region has the DNA TGTGCCAGCAGCCCAGAAACAGGGTACTCTGGGGCCAACGTCCTGACTTTC.

The genes are TRBV29-1 and TRBJ2-7; 7 bases agree with TRBD1. There are 12 residues in the CDR3. Trimming took 6 bases from V and 6 from J; bases not matched to a gene: 8. Germline CDR1 SQVTM, CDR2 ANQGSEA. The DNA of the CDR3 is TGCAGCGTGACCCCGACAGGGCGCGAGCAGTACTTC. Translating gives CSVTPTGREQYF.

This clonotype was detected ten times or more. The chain recombines TRBV5-1 with TRBJ2-7, with 8 bases fitting TRBD1. Germline CDR1 SGHRS, CDR2 YFSETQ. Trimming took 0 bases from V and 6 from J; bases not matched to a gene: 5. This CDR3 comprises 14 residues. CDR3 residues: CASSLDGQGFEQYF. CDR3 sequence (DNA): TGCGCCAGCAGCTTGGATGGACAGGGTTTCGAGCAGTACTTC.

This clonotype was counted ten times or more. The chain has TRBV6-1 and TRBJ1-2; TRBD1 agrees at 9 bases. The CDR3 covers 16 residues. Germline CDR1 and CDR2: MNHNS and SASEGT. As DNA, the CDR3 is TGTGCACACGCTGGGACAGGGTATTGGGCAGACTATGGCTACACCTTC. Protein sequence: CAHAGTGYWADYGYTF.

J is TRBJ2-5 and V is TRBV20-1, with 9 nucleotides matching TRBD2. Germline CDR1 DFQATT, CDR2 SNEGSKA (reference sequence). CDR3 length: 14 residues. The junction had 11 bases not matched to a gene; V was cut back by 7 bases and J by 5 bases. CDR3 nucleotides: TGCAGTGTCAGGGGCGGGAGGGAGGGCGAGACCCAGTACTTC. This translates into CSVRGGREGETQYF.

The chain employs TRBV4-2 and TRBJ2-3; 8 bases align to TRBD2. Germline CDR1 and CDR2: LGHNA and YNFKEQ. The V and J ends lost 3 bases and 2 bases, in that order; junction bases with no gene match: 7. CDR3 length: 16 amino acids. This CDR3 is CASSQSRLATTDTQYF. CDR3 sequence (DNA): TGTGCCAGCAGCCAGAGCCGACTAGCGACCACAGATACGCAGTATTTT.

This clonotype was seen repeatedly, ten times or more. This sequence joins TRBV3-1 and TRBJ1-6, with D maybe TRBD1 (5 bases). The V gene's germline CDR1 is LGHDT and CDR2 YNNKEL (reference sequence). V was cut by 6 bases and J by 5 bases, with 8 bases left in between. CDR3 size: 13 residues. The CDR3 nucleotides read TGTGCCAGCAGAGGGGTTGATAATTCACCCCTCCACTTT. Its protein is CASRGVDNSPLHF.